Listed below are T cell receptor beta chains from one sample, sequenced in a study of T-cell memory formation after mild COVID-19. TCRdb re-analysed the 5' RACE reads in MiXCR, keeping a single row per CDR3 protein. The table includes about 470,000 distinct CDR3 sequences, approximately 25% detected once. Input material: PBMCs or a T cell subset sorted from them (not recorded which). These receptors all stem from an adult woman who had mild COVID-19 (a few samples of this study predate the infection). Cell type and time point are not known. The CDR3 runs from the conserved cysteine through the conserved F or W. Each record gives: V gene, D gene, clone size, J gene, CDR3 DNA, CDR3 protein. A D gene is named only where the DNA matches it firmly. For some rows the clone size is stated as once, few or many, or as a class when expanded; others skip it.

V: TRBV12-3/TRBV12-4; D: NA; size: NA; J: TRBJ1-1; DNA: TGTGCCAGCAGTTTACAGGGCCCGGGCACTGAAGCTTTCTTT; CDR3: CASSLQGPGTEAFF
V: TRBV4-1; D: NA; size: NA; J: TRBJ1-6; DNA: TGCGCCAGCAGCCAAGACAACAGGGTAATGCGGATTTCACCCCTCCACTTT; CDR3: CASSQDNRVMRISPLHF
V: TRBV5-1; D: NA; size: many; J: TRBJ1-1; DNA: TGCGCCAGCAGCTTGGCAGTGTTAAACACTGAAGCTTTCTTT; CDR3: CASSLAVLNTEAFF
V: TRBV5-1; D: NA; size: NA; J: TRBJ2-7; DNA: TGCGCCAGCAGCTTGGCCCCTGCGAGCTCCTACGAGCAGTACTTC; CDR3: CASSLAPASSYEQYF
V: TRBV10-3; D: NA; size: NA; J: TRBJ2-7; DNA: TGTGCCATCAGGACAGGGGAGGGTACCTACGAGCAGTACTTC; CDR3: CAIRTGEGTYEQYF
V: TRBV7-9; D: TRBD2; size: NA; J: TRBJ2-1; DNA: TGTGCCAGCAGCTTGGGTAGCGGGGAGGTTTCCTACAATGAGCAGTTCTTC; CDR3: CASSLGSGEVSYNEQFF
V: TRBV5-1; D: NA; size: few; J: TRBJ2-7; DNA: TGCGCCAGCAGCTTGGATCCGGATTCCTACGAGCAGTACTTC; CDR3: CASSLDPDSYEQYF
V: TRBV12-3/TRBV12-4; D: TRBD1; size: NA; J: TRBJ2-1; DNA: TGTGCCAGCAGTTCTCGGACAGGGGGTAAAAGCTCCTACAATGAGCAGTTCTTC; CDR3: CASSSRTGGKSSYNEQFF
V: TRBV28; D: NA; size: NA; J: TRBJ2-7; DNA: TGTGCCAGCAGTCTAGCCGGACTTACAGGGATGCAGTACTTC; CDR3: CASSLAGLTGMQYF
V: TRBV19; D: NA; size: NA; J: TRBJ1-1; DNA: TGTGCCAGTAGTATAGGAGGGACCGCGAACACTGAAGCTTTCTTT; CDR3: CASSIGGTANTEAFF
V: TRBV7-2; D: NA; size: many; J: TRBJ2-2; DNA: TGTGCCAGCAGCTTCAACGCCGGGGAGCTGTTTTTT; CDR3: CASSFNAGELFF